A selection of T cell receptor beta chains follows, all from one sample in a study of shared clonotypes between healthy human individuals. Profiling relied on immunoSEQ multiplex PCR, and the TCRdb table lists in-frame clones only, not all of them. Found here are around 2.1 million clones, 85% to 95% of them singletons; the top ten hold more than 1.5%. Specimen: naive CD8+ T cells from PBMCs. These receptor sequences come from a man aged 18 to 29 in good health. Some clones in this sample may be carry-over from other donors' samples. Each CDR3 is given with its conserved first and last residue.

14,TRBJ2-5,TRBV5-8,CASSLYANKRSQYF
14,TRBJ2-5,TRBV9,CASSAGGTTAYQYF
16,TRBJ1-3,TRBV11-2,CASSGRDRGIGNTIYF
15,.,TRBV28,CASSLALGVSYEQYF
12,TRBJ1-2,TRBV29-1,CSVGGQGKGYTF
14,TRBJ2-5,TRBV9,CASSGGQGWETQYF
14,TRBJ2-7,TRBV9,CASSKGGGRGEQYF
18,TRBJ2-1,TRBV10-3,CAISEKWSGRAAINEQFF
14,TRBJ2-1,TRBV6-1,CASRDTGGRGEQFF
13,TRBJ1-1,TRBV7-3,CASSFGAYTEAFF
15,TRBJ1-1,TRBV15,CATSRDPPGLREAFF
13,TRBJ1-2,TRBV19,CASSMRFTGGYTF
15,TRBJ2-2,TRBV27,CASSSGRMNTGELFF
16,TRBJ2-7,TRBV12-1,CASSSKNRGKGYEQYF
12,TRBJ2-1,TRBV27,CASSLDKNEQFF
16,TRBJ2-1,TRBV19,CASSIDRGVVYNEQFF
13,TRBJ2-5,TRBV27,CASSSDWGETQYF
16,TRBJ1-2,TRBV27,CASSLSPGGAGGGYTF
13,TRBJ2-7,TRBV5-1,CASSSDPAYEQYF
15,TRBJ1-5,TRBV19,CAGGTGGAFNQPQHF
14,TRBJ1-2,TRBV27,CASSTQTGLGGYTF
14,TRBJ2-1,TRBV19,CASRDKQDRREQFF
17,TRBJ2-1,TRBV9,CASSLAGGSSLYNEQFF
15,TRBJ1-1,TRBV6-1,CASSETTGGSTEAFF
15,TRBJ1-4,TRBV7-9,CASSPPDSPNEKLFF
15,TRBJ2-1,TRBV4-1,CASSQDLEGNNEQFF
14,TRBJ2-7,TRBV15,CATSRERLAYEQYF
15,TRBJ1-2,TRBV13,CASSLGQGRFKGYTF
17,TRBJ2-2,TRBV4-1,CASSHAGMNANTGELFF
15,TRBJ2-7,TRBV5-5,CASTKRTSGIYEQYF
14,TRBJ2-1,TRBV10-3,CAISESAGGNEQFF
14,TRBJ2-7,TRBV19,CASSGLWDGGEQYF
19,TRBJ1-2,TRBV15,CATSRDRPHGRKPNYGYTF
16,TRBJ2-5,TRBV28,CASSSEREVYQETQYF
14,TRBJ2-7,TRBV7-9,CASSPGQGEYEQYF
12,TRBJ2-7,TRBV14,CASSLSSYEQYF
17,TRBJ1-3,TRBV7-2,CASSPFIKPSSGNTIYF
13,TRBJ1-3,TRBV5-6,CASSFTGQNTIYF
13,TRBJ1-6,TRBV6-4,CASSDRLGSPLHF
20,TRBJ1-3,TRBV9,CASSARLDLRLDYSGNTIYF
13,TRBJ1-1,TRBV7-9,CASSQVGNTEAFF
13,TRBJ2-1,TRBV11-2,CASSASGYNEQFF
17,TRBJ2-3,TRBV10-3,CAISESAGTGSTDTQYF
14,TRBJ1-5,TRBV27,CASSLSRGNQPQHF